This TCR beta chain was recorded in a study of T cells in Graves' hyperthyroidism and ophthalmopathy. Study details: Peripheral blood was drawn at first diagnosis, prior to all treatment.

The CDR3 is 16 residues long. The ends were cut back, 5 bases at V and 2 bases at J, with 18 bases in the middle. From germline, CDR1 is SGHTA and CDR2 FQGNSA. This clonotype was counted once. Antigen: not known. General study findings and limits: A model built on 13 V-J features separated ophthalmopathy from stable hyperthyroidism.

The TCR beta CDR3 regions underwent amplification using RNA transcripts as the source. The TCR CDR3 was amplified in a first-round RT-PCR using the HTBI primer set. From the multiplex PCR reads, TCRdb called clonotypes with MiXCR, one entry per CDR3 protein. The sample includes 300,000 to 350,000 distinct CDR3 sequences, 15% to 20% of them seen just once. The receptor was isolated from a woman aged 40 to 49 with Graves' ophthalmopathy. The genes are TRBV7-2 and TRBJ2-5; perhaps TRBD1 as D (5 bases). Sequencing was done on a sample of blood. DNA of the CDR3: TGTGCCAGCAGCCTACCCGTGGACACACGGCAAGAGACCCAGTACTTC. Amino acids: CASSLPVDTRQETQYF.